The 25 T cell receptor beta chains reported below all come from one sample, sequenced in a study of blood T cell repertoires in COVID-19. The table came from immunoSEQ multiplex PCR; TCRdb's copy has only in-frame clones and leaves some out. The sample has a few hundred thousand clones; more than 65% are singletons. Sequencing was performed on PBMCs or T cells enriched from blood (not recorded which). These receptors were collected from a man aged 45-60 years who had recovered from COVID-19.

This clone was counted between two and nine times. The rearrangement joins TRBV5-4 to TRBJ2-3, with TRBD2 identical over 8 bases. The CDR3 consists of 16 residues. Germline V gene lookup returns CDR1 SGHNT and CDR2 YYREEE (reference sequence). V lost 0 bases and J lost 2; bases outside the gene matches: 5. The DNA of the CDR3 is TGTGCCAGCAGCTTGGCCGCGGGGGGATACACAGATACGCAGTATTTT. This codes for CASSLAAGGYTDTQYF. Complete variable domain (other parts from reference TRBV5-4 and TRBJ2-3): ETGVTQSPTHLIKTRGQQVTLRCSSQSGHNTVSWYQQALGQGPQFIFQYYREEENGRGNFPPRFSGLQFPNYSSELNVNALELDDSALYLCASSLAAGGYTDTQYFGPGTRLTVL.

This rearrangement joins TRBV7-2 to TRBJ1-5, with D possibly being TRBD1 (5 bases). The V end lost 3 bases, the J end lost 7 bases, and 10 bases lay between the germline ends. The CDR3 contains 13 residues. The germline V gene has CDR1 SGHTA and CDR2 FQGNSA. The CDR3, as DNA: TGTGCCAGCAGCTTTGACAGAGGACAGCCCCAGCATTTT. Its protein is CASSFDRGQPQHF.

In its sample, this clone was seen a few times. CDR3 DNA sequence: TGTGCTAGTGGTAACCCCGTGGTGACTAGCGTGCACTACGAGCAGTACTTC. It codes for CASGNPVVTSVHYEQYF. V is TRBV12-5 and J is TRBJ2-7; 8 positions agree with TRBD2. The CDR3 has 17 residues. Germline lookup yields CDR1 LGHNT and CDR2 FRNRAP. Losses at the gene ends were 5 bases for V and 3 bases for J; bases not matched to a gene: 15.

This clone was recorded once. The chain recombines TRBV28 with TRBJ2-7; D perhaps matches TRBD2 (5 bases). V dropped 6 bases and J dropped 3 bases, with 9 bases sitting between them. There are 12 residues in the CDR3. Germline CDR1 is MDHEN and CDR2 is SYDVKM. CDR3 residues: CASRRAVYEQYF. CDR3 nucleotides: TGTGCCAGCAGGAGAGCGGTCTACGAGCAGTACTTC.

The genes are TRBV28 and TRBJ2-7, with TRBD1 identical over 7 bases. Germline V gene lookup returns CDR1 MDHEN and CDR2 SYDVKM. CDR3 length: 15 amino acids. J lost 2 bases, V lost 10 bases, and 14 bases had no gene match. CDR3 in amino acids: CATTTARDRPYEQYF. The CDR3 region has the DNA TGTGCCACCACCACGGCTCGGGACAGACCCTACGAGCAGTACTTC.

This clone was seen only a few times. CDR3 nucleotide sequence: TGTGCCATCGGCACAGGGGGCGAAACCGGGGAGCTGTTTTTT. Its translation is CAIGTGGETGELFF. This chain connects TRBV10-3 to TRBJ2-2; 9 bases are shared with TRBD1. The trim removed 8 bases at V and 5 bases at J, leaving 6 bases unmatched. Germline CDR1 ENHRY, CDR2 SYGVKD. The CDR3 loop spans 14 amino acids.

This sequence joins TRBV4-2 and TRBJ1-4; 9 bases agree with TRBD1. Germline loops: CDR1 LGHNA, CDR2 YNFKEQ. The CDR3 covers 16 residues. Losses at the gene ends were 0 bases for V and 5 bases for J; bases not matched to a gene: 4. The CDR3 here is CASSQDPGQGNEKLFF. CDR3 sequence (DNA): TGTGCCAGCAGCCAAGATCCGGGACAGGGAAATGAAAAACTGTTTTTT.

V gene TRBV5-8 combines with J gene TRBJ2-5, with TRBD1 matching over 7 bases. The CDR3 is made up of 15 amino acids. Trimming removed 4 bases from V and 2 bases from J; junction bases left unmatched: 8. In germline, CDR1 is SGHTS, CDR2 YDEGEE. CDR3 DNA: TGTGCCAGCAGCCCCCGGGACAGAACACAAGAGACCCAGTACTTC. It translates to CASSPRDRTQETQYF.

The chain uses TRBV3-1 (or the pseudogene TRBV3-2) and TRBJ1-1; weak D call: TRBD1 (5 bases). The CDR3 totals 14 residues. Germline V gene data show CDR1 as LGHDT and CDR2 as YNNKEL (reference sequence). Trimming left V 0 bases short and J 5 bases short, with 10 bases between. The CDR3: CASSQDRGRTEAFF. CDR3 bases: TGTGCCAGCAGCCAAGATAGGGGAAGGACTGAAGCTTTCTTT.

This rearrangement joins TRBV27 to TRBJ2-7; 9 bases map to TRBD2. The CDR3 contains 15 residues. V dropped 2 bases and J dropped 6; count of bases not matched to a gene: 8. Germline CDR1 reads MNHEY; CDR2 reads SMNVEV (reference sequence). In DNA, the CDR3 is TGTGCCAGCAGTTTACACGGGACTAGCAATCCCGAGCAGTACTTC. It is translated as CASSLHGTSNPEQYF.

The chain has TRBV7-3 and TRBJ1-2, with D possibly TRBD1 on 5 matching bases. CDR1 SGHTA and CDR2 FQGTGA come from the germline V gene. V dropped 1 base and J dropped 8 bases, with 11 bases sitting between them. This CDR3 has 13 amino acids. In DNA, the CDR3 is TGTGCCAGCAGCTTAAGTCCCGGGGGAGGCTACACCTTC. Translation gives CASSLSPGGGYTF.

The chain has TRBV6-2 or TRBV6-3 and TRBJ2-7; 7 bases match TRBD2. The V segment lost 6 bases and the J segment 4 bases; nucleotides outside the gene matches: 9. The CDR3 length is 14 residues. Germline CDR1 and CDR2: MNHEY and SVGEGT. CDR3 sequence: CASSLGGIAYEQYF. The CDR3 DNA reads as TGTGCCAGCAGCCTCGGGGGGATCGCTTACGAGCAGTACTTC.

This clone was seen once. This chain links TRBV27 with TRBJ1-2; D might be TRBD1 (5 bases). Trimming stripped 5 bases from V and 3 bases from J, with 22 bases between. Germline V CDR1 and CDR2: MNHEY, SMNVEV (reference sequence). The CDR3 is 17 residues long. Here the CDR3 reads CASSTQGSSVLYYGYTF. Written as DNA, the CDR3 is TGTGCCAGCAGTACCCAGGGCAGTTCCGTCCTCTACTATGGCTACACCTTC.

V and J are TRBV18 and TRBJ2-7; D unclear. This CDR3 comprises 13 residues. Germline-derived CDR1 and CDR2 are KGHSH and LQKENI. Deletions cut 3 bases from V and 10 bases from J, with 16 bases between. CDR3 residues: CASSPERRNPQYF. For the CDR3, the DNA is TGTGCCAGCTCACCGGAAAGGCGGAATCCTCAGTACTTC.

The V and J genes are TRBV5-4 and TRBJ2-1; maybe TRBD2 (5 bases). The V gene lost 2 bases and the J gene lost 0 bases, with 15 bases spanning the gap. CDR3 length equals 17 residues. Germline V lookup: CDR1 SGHNT, CDR2 YYREEE (reference sequence). CDR3 coding DNA: TGTGCCAGCAGCTTTGTTCTAGCCCTCGTCTCCTACAATGAGCAGTTCTTC. Protein sequence: CASSFVLALVSYNEQFF.

The chain carries TRBV13 and TRBJ2-7; D gene uncertain. The CDR3 is 14 residues long. Germline values: CDR1 PRHDT, CDR2 FYEKMQ (reference sequence). The V gene lost 5 bases and the J gene lost 2 bases, with 13 bases spanning the gap. This chain's CDR3 is CASSPFGATYEQYF. The CDR3 DNA reads TGTGCCAGCAGCCCTTTTGGAGCCACCTACGAGCAGTACTTC. Using reference TRBV13 and TRBJ2-7 for the parts outside the CDR3, the full variable domain is AAGVIQSPRHLIKEKRETATLKCYPIPRHDTVYWYQQGPGQDPQFLISFYEKMQSDKGSIPDRFSAQQFSDYHSELNMSSLELGDSALYFCASSPFGATYEQYFGPGTRLTVT.

J is TRBJ2-4 and V is TRBV3-1 (or the pseudogene TRBV3-2); 9 bases are a match to TRBD2. Germline assignment: CDR1 LGHDT and CDR2 YNNKEL (reference sequence). This CDR3 spans 20 amino acids. With 1 base clipped from V and 0 bases from J, the junction kept 13 bases outside the gene matches. CDR3: CASSQVRAGGPMLAKNIQYF. The CDR3 nucleotides read TGTGCCAGCAGCCAAGTGAGAGCGGGGGGCCCGATGCTAGCCAAAAACATTCAGTACTTC.

This chain uses TRBV5-1 with TRBJ2-3, with D hard to call. CDR3 size: 12 residues. Trimming removed 3 bases at V and 6 bases at J, with 8 bases between. Germline V gives CDR1 SGHRS, CDR2 YFSETQ. The CDR3 DNA is TGCGCCAGCAGCTACAACCAGGATACGCAGTATTTT. Protein: CASSYNQDTQYF.

The V call is TRBV7-8, the J call TRBJ2-7; D may be TRBD1 (6 bases). The CDR3 has 16 residues. Germline V CDR1 and CDR2: SGHVS, FQNEAQ. V was clipped by 8 bases and J by 0 bases, with 20 bases between them. The CDR3: CASLAGDEGHSYEQYF. The CDR3 DNA reads TGTGCCAGCCTAGCAGGGGACGAAGGACACTCCTACGAGCAGTACTTC.

This rearrangement joins TRBV10-3 to TRBJ2-1; TRBD2 might be the D (5 bases). Deletions cut 5 bases from V and 2 bases from J, with 16 bases between. Germline V gene data show CDR1 as ENHRY and CDR2 as SYGVKD. The CDR3 has 16 residues. CDR3 region: CAISSLGLLTYNEQFF. The CDR3 DNA reads as TGTGCCATCAGTTCCCTAGGACTCCTTACCTACAATGAGCAGTTCTTC.

The chain uses TRBV6-5 and TRBJ1-3, with 9 bases lining up with TRBD1. The CDR3 contains 15 residues. Germline V gives CDR1 MNHEY, CDR2 SVGAGI. V lost 7 bases and J lost 0; bases outside the gene matches: 4. CDR3 sequence reads: CASNPTGGSGNTIYF. CDR3 nucleotides: TGTGCCAGCAACCCGACAGGGGGCTCTGGAAACACCATATATTTT.

The rearrangement joins TRBV27 to TRBJ2-3, with TRBD1 matching 10 bases. V lost 2 bases and J lost 0; bases outside the gene matches: 8. CDR3 length: 18 residues. The germline V gene encodes CDR1 MNHEY and CDR2 SMNVEV (reference sequence). The CDR3 region has the DNA TGTGCCAGCAGTTTACATACCGACAGGGGGCGCAGCACAGATACGCAGTATTTT. It encodes CASSLHTDRGRSTDTQYF.

This chain links TRBV5-6 with TRBJ1-4, with 7 bases identical to TRBD1. The CDR3 has 14 amino acids. The junction had 4 bases not matched to a gene; V was cut back by 4 bases and J by 4 bases. The germline gives CDR1 SGHDT, CDR2 YYEEEE. Here the CDR3 DNA reads TGTGCCAGCAGCCCCGGGACAGATAATGAAAAACTGTTTTTT. This gives the protein CASSPGTDNEKLFF.

The J gene is TRBJ2-1, the V gene TRBV18; TRBD2 matches at 11 bases. Germline V gives CDR1 KGHSH, CDR2 LQKENI. V shed 3 bases and J 4 bases; nucleotides not matched to a gene: 5. The CDR3 contains 16 residues. The CDR3 loop reads CASSPTSGGGYNEQFF. DNA for the CDR3: TGTGCCAGCTCACCCACTAGCGGGGGTGGATACAATGAGCAGTTCTTC. The full variable domain, with the rest looked up from reference TRBV18 and TRBJ2-1, is NAGVMQNPRHLVRRRGQEARLRCSPMKGHSHVYWYRQLPEEGLKFMVYLQKENIIDESGMPKERFSAEFPKEGPSILRIQQVVRGDSAAYFCASSPTSGGGYNEQFFGPGTRLTVL.

V is TRBV30 and J is TRBJ2-1, with D unresolved. The CDR3 consists of 15 residues. Germline V gene sequence: CDR1 GTSNPN, CDR2 SVGIG (reference sequence). V lost 7 bases and J 4 bases, leaving 20 bases between the germline ends. The CDR3 bases are TGTGCCTTCTACCTTACTACCAAAAATTACAATGAGCAGTTCTTC. Protein product: CAFYLTTKNYNEQFF.